A single T cell receptor (beta chain) is shown here with its context. This clonotype was observed a few times. This receptor's antigen is unknown. No base qualities exist here, and no much larger clone lies one base off it. This record comes from a study of T cells in Graves' hyperthyroidism and ophthalmopathy (dated by TCRdb to the late 2010s). Background on the whole study: Peripheral blood was sampled at the time of initial diagnosis, prior to any treatment. TCR V-J signatures able to tell the groups apart were searched for in a discovery cohort of approximately 95 patients, of whom 43 had Graves' ophthalmopathy and 55 to 60 had stable Graves' hyperthyroidism. Prospective prediction of ophthalmopathy was tested in an independent validation cohort of approximately 19 hyperthyroidism patients and 17 patients who later progressed to ophthalmopathy. The 100 discovery patients were divided at random into training and test sets in a 7:3 ratio. Thyroid tissue and blood T-cell repertoires from six Graves' hyperthyroidism patients were also compared in the study. After sampling, hyperthyroidism patients received methimazole starting at 30 mg daily, and ophthalmopathy patients received high-dose intravenous methylprednisolone. TCR Vbeta CDR3 sequencing of 135 peripheral blood samples (over 40 ophthalmopathy, about 80 hyperthyroidism and roughly 17 progressor patients) is reported in the paper. General study outcomes and caveats: Sample size was not statistically predetermined, and investigators were not blinded to group allocation. A model built on a 13 V-J signature distinguished ophthalmopathy from stable hyperthyroidism, reaching roughly 88% sensitivity and around 81% specificity in cross-validation and 80%/75% in testing. In validation, progression to ophthalmopathy was predicted by the model with roughly 71% sensitivity and around 75% specificity, a median of about 6.8 months before onset. Most expanded thyroid clonotypes (frequency above 0.001) were also detected in blood, a finding suggesting that blood repertoires may reflect thyroid immune responses.

The TCR beta CDR3 regions were amplified from RNA transcripts. A first-round RT-PCR of the TCR CDR3 used the HTBI primer set with the Qiagen OneStep RT-PCR kit. A second multiplex PCR round built the libraries, followed by size selection and purification. The libraries were sequenced on an Illumina HiSeq2000 using paired-end 100 bp reads. On the authors' methods: Raw data were processed with SOAPnuke, discarding reads with adapters, uncalled bases, mean Phred below 15, or no exact constant-primer or identifier match. COPE v1.2.5 was used to merge high-quality paired reads, and clonotypes were defined as unique nucleotide sequences. MiTCR v1.1 was used to align the clonotypes against IMGT TRBV, TRBD and TRBJ reference segments. The analysis was restricted to V-J combinations with a frequency above 0.0001, which together covered roughly 99% of the repertoires. The TCS score was defined as F50 (clonal expansion) divided by E x V (chaos), with BLOSUM62-based TCRdist calculated between CDR3 peptides within each V-J. Welch's t-statistics and random forest reduced approximately 520 V-J features to 13, which were used in a naive Bayes classifier (R e1071). TCRdb trimmed public reads at Q25 via fastp, called clones via MiXCR and kept in-frame beta chains. Every distinct CDR3 protein forms one entry, paired with its most common genes and DNA. The V and J calls come from TCRdb's annotation, not from the publication. Across this sample there are some 380,000 distinct CDR3 sequences, with 13% seen only once. The top ten clonotypes cover less than 25% of the sample.

V gives up 3 bases and J gives up 3 bases, and the segment between their germline ends measures 9 bases. Counted from cysteine to phenylalanine, this CDR3 has 14 amino acids. Of all the DNA, just the CDR3 is kept, 42 bases in frame from base 1. Hyperthyroidism patients were aged 18 to 65 years and newly diagnosed, with disease duration of less than 2 months. The study excluded patients with uncontrolled infections, other autoimmune diseases, pregnancy or lactation. Clinical symptoms, serum thyroxine and TRAb, thyroid ultrasound, and orbital computed tomography formed the basis for the diagnoses. For progressor patients, blood was drawn at the first diagnosis of hyperthyroidism, before any ophthalmopathy symptoms had appeared. PBMCs were isolated from about 9.2 ml of fresh peripheral blood by Ficoll-Paque density gradient centrifugation. Progressor patients were initially diagnosed with Graves' hyperthyroidism and developed ophthalmopathy during follow-up. Trizol reagent was used to extract total RNA, and RNA quality was then checked on an Agilent 2100 Bioanalyzer.

This receptor was identified in a man aged 25 to 40 with Graves' hyperthyroidism that later progressed to Graves' ophthalmopathy. The chain joins TRBV12-3 or TRBV12-4 to TRBJ2-1, with no D gene named confidently. The specimen sequenced was blood. CDR3 reads: CASSFMADYNEQFF. The sequenced DNA is TGTGCCAGCAGTTTTATGGCAGACTACAATGAGCAGTTCTTC.